The 3 T cell receptor beta chains presented below share a single source sample, sequenced in a study of T cell changes during pregnancy in multiple sclerosis. Profiled with immunoSEQ multiplex PCR; TCRdb holds only in-frame clones, not every one. The sample yields roughly 97,000 clones, approximately 90% seen once. The source was peripheral blood, collected in the second trimester of pregnancy. The receptors here all came from a female donor in good health, enrolled as a control in a pregnancy study.

The chain has TRBV18 and TRBJ2-7; the D is unclear. Germline CDR1 reads KGHSH; CDR2 reads LQKENI. CDR3 length equals 13 residues. V lost 4 bases and J lost 3, with 10 bases in between. In DNA form, the CDR3 reads TGTGCCAGCTCACAGAGTGCGGTCTACGAGCAGTACTTC. Translating gives CASSQSAVYEQYF. Complete variable domain (other parts from reference TRBV18 and TRBJ2-7): NAGVMQNPRHLVRRRGQEARLRCSPMKGHSHVYWYRQLPEEGLKFMVYLQKENIIDESGMPKERFSAEFPKEGPSILRIQQVVRGDSAAYFCASSQSAVYEQYFGPGTRLTVT.

In nucleotides, the CDR3 is TGTGCCAGCAGCGTGGAAAGGCGGCTAGCAGATACGCAGTATTTT. It translates to CASSVERRLADTQYF. The gene calls are TRBV9 and TRBJ2-3; D not certain. The length of the CDR3 is 15 residues. The V and J ends lost 2 bases and 4 bases respectively, with 14 bases between them. The germline V gene encodes CDR1 SGDLS and CDR2 YYNGEE.

This clone was seen only once. V gene TRBV6-1 combines with J gene TRBJ2-1; a weak D match, TRBD2 (5 bases). Trimming took 11 bases from V and 13 from J, leaving 21 bases between them. CDR1 MNHNS and CDR2 SASEGT come from the germline V gene. The CDR3 is 12 amino acids. The CDR3 nucleotides read TGTGCCGCACTGGAGGCAGACTTTCCCCAGTTCTTC. Encoded protein: CAALEADFPQFF.